The rows below give T cell receptor beta chains drawn from one sample of a study of T cells after yellow fever vaccination. TCRdb ran MiXCR on the 5' RACE reads and lists one entry per CDR3 protein. The sample includes under 250,000 distinct CDR3 sequences, 6.9% seen only once; the top ten take around 0.9%. Sequenced material: CD4+ T cells sorted from PBMCs, taken 15 days after the yellow fever booster vaccination. The receptors stem from a young man who received the YFV17D yellow fever vaccine. The CDR3 runs from the conserved cysteine through the conserved F or W. The order of the fields is V gene, D gene, J gene, clone size, CDR3 DNA, CDR3 protein. A D gene is named only where the DNA matches it firmly. Only part of the rows carry a size: once, few, many, or a class if the clone is expanded.

V: TRBV20-1; D: .; J: TRBJ2-3; size: few; DNA: TGCAGTGCTAGAGATACCTTCAGGGGTCAGGGAGATACGCAGTATTTT; CDR3: CSARDTFRGQGDTQYF
V: TRBV27; D: TRBD1; J: TRBJ2-3; size: .; DNA: TGTGCCAGCAGCCGAAACAGGGGCGGCACAGATACGCAGTATTTT; CDR3: CASSRNRGGTDTQYF
V: TRBV5-1; D: TRBD1; J: TRBJ2-2; size: few; DNA: TGCGCCAGCAGCCCCGGGACAGGGAAAAATTATGGCACCGGGGAGCTGTTTTTT; CDR3: CASSPGTGKNYGTGELFF
V: TRBV14; D: .; J: TRBJ2-1; size: few; DNA: TGTGCCAGCAGCCAAGTGCGTGACGGAAATGAGCAGTTCTTC; CDR3: CASSQVRDGNEQFF
V: TRBV12-3/TRBV12-4; D: .; J: TRBJ2-7; size: few; DNA: TGTGCCAGCACCGCGGCCTACCTAACCTACGAGCAGTACTTC; CDR3: CASTAAYLTYEQYF
V: TRBV6-2/TRBV6-3; D: .; J: TRBJ2-4; size: many; DNA: TGTGCCAGCAGTCAGAGATCCGGAAGGACGAACATTCAGTACTTC; CDR3: CASSQRSGRTNIQYF
V: TRBV9; D: .; J: TRBJ2-1; size: few; DNA: TGTGCCAGCAGCGTAGGGATGAATGAGCAGTTCTTC; CDR3: CASSVGMNEQFF
V: TRBV7-2; D: .; J: TRBJ2-7; size: .; DNA: TGTGCCAGCAGCCATCGGACGGGTGTCTCCTACGAGCAGTACTTC; CDR3: CASSHRTGVSYEQYF
V: TRBV5-6; D: .; J: TRBJ2-2; size: few; DNA: TGTGCCAGCAGAGTACAGGGCCCCGGGGAGCTGTTTTTT; CDR3: CASRVQGPGELFF
V: TRBV29-1; D: TRBD1; J: TRBJ1-5; size: .; DNA: TGCAGCGTTTCAATCGGGACAGGGTATCAGCCCCAGCATTTT; CDR3: CSVSIGTGYQPQHF
V: TRBV18; D: TRBD1; J: TRBJ1-2; size: many; DNA: TGTGCCAGCTCACCAGGGACAGGGCAACTCTATGGCTACACCTTC; CDR3: CASSPGTGQLYGYTF
V: TRBV6-1; D: .; J: TRBJ2-7; size: .; DNA: TGTGCCAGCACTGAACAGGGCTACGAGCAGTACTTC; CDR3: CASTEQGYEQYF
V: TRBV28; D: TRBD1; J: TRBJ1-3; size: few; DNA: TGTGCCAGCAGTGCAGGGGGAGCGGCAGGAAACACCATATATTTT; CDR3: CASSAGGAAGNTIYF
V: TRBV7-3; D: .; J: TRBJ2-3; size: .; DNA: TGTGCCAGCAGCTTAAGGGGTGCTAGTGGGGATACGCAGTATTTT; CDR3: CASSLRGASGDTQYF
V: TRBV27; D: .; J: TRBJ2-4; size: few; DNA: TGTGCCAGCAGAGGGGGACACAAAAACATTCAGTACTTC; CDR3: CASRGGHKNIQYF
V: TRBV24-1; D: .; J: TRBJ2-7; size: .; DNA: TGTGCCGCCCGAGGGGGGCTCTTTTACGAGCAGTACTTC; CDR3: CAARGGLFYEQYF
V: TRBV28; D: TRBD2; J: TRBJ2-1; size: few; DNA: TGTGCCAGCAGTCCCGGGAGGGCAAGGAACAATGAGCAGTTCTTC; CDR3: CASSPGRARNNEQFF
V: TRBV2; D: .; J: TRBJ2-7; size: few; DNA: TGTGCCAGCAGTGCGGGGTGGGGACGCCATGAGCAGTACTTC; CDR3: CASSAGWGRHEQYF
V: TRBV24-1; D: .; J: TRBJ2-1; size: few; DNA: TGTGCCACCAGTGAGGGGACATATGAGCAGTTCTTC; CDR3: CATSEGTYEQFF
V: TRBV5-1; D: TRBD2; J: TRBJ2-5; size: .; DNA: TGCGCCAGCAGCTTGGCCGGGACTAGCGGAGCACAAGAGACCCAGTACTTC; CDR3: CASSLAGTSGAQETQYF
V: TRBV29-1; D: .; J: TRBJ2-2; size: few; DNA: TGCAGCGTTGACCCCGGGAACACCGGGGAGCTGTTTTTT; CDR3: CSVDPGNTGELFF
V: TRBV5-4; D: TRBD1; J: TRBJ2-1; size: few; DNA: TGTGCCAGCAGCTTGGGGGGACAGGCGTACAATGAGCAGTTCTTC; CDR3: CASSLGGQAYNEQFF
V: TRBV20-1; D: .; J: TRBJ2-7; size: few; DNA: TGCAGTGCTAGAGATGAGGAGCGGGCCTACGAGCAGTACTTC; CDR3: CSARDEERAYEQYF
V: TRBV4-3; D: .; J: TRBJ2-7; size: few; DNA: TGCGCCAGCAGCCAAGCCGGGACCGCCCCCTTCGAGCAGTACTTC; CDR3: CASSQAGTAPFEQYF
V: TRBV20-1; D: TRBD2; J: TRBJ2-7; size: .; DNA: TGCAGTGCTAGTATAGCTAGCGGGAACCACGAGCAGTACTTC; CDR3: CSASIASGNHEQYF
V: TRBV5-1; D: TRBD1; J: TRBJ2-1; size: few; DNA: TGCGCCAGCAGCCCTAGGACAGGGTTGGTTTCCAATGAGCAGTTCTTC; CDR3: CASSPRTGLVSNEQFF
V: TRBV12-3/TRBV12-4; D: .; J: TRBJ2-5; size: .; DNA: TGTGCCAGCAGTTTAGGGTCCCGGGACGGCCAAGAGACCCAGTACTTC; CDR3: CASSLGSRDGQETQYF
V: TRBV3-1; D: TRBD2; J: TRBJ2-1; size: .; DNA: TGTGCCAGCAGCCACCAACCGGGACTAGTTAGAGCATCCTACAATGAGCAGTTCTTC; CDR3: CASSHQPGLVRASYNEQFF
V: TRBV7-6; D: .; J: TRBJ2-5; size: few; DNA: TGTGCCAGCAGCCACGGGGACGGGAAAGAGACCCAGTACTTC; CDR3: CASSHGDGKETQYF
V: TRBV7-2; D: .; J: TRBJ2-7; size: .; DNA: TGTGCCAGCAGCACCGAAGCATACACGCAGTACTTC; CDR3: CASSTEAYTQYF
V: TRBV29-1; D: TRBD1; J: TRBJ1-1; size: many; DNA: TGCAGCGTGGGGTACAGGGGGCGTCGGACTGAAGCTTTCTTT; CDR3: CSVGYRGRRTEAFF
V: TRBV29-1; D: .; J: TRBJ2-5; size: many; DNA: TGCAGCGTTGTAGGCGGTGGGGGGTGGGAGACCCAGTACTTC; CDR3: CSVVGGGGWETQYF
V: TRBV20-1; D: .; J: TRBJ2-3; size: .; DNA: TGCAGTGCTAGACGCGAGCGGCTCACAGATACGCAGTATTTT; CDR3: CSARRERLTDTQYF
V: TRBV9; D: .; J: TRBJ2-1; size: .; DNA: TGTGCCAGCAACGCGCGTAATGAGCAGTTCTTC; CDR3: CASNARNEQFF
V: TRBV15; D: .; J: TRBJ2-7; size: .; DNA: TGTGCCACCAGCACCAGGACACATGCAACCTACGAGCAGTACTTC; CDR3: CATSTRTHATYEQYF
V: TRBV7-2; D: .; J: TRBJ1-5; size: few; DNA: TGTGCCAGCAGCTCGGGGGGGGCAGGTCAGCCCCAGCATTTT; CDR3: CASSSGGAGQPQHF
V: TRBV20-1; D: .; J: TRBJ2-7; size: .; DNA: TGCAGTGCTGGCCGTGAGCGCTACGAGCAGTACTTC; CDR3: CSAGRERYEQYF
V: TRBV6-2/TRBV6-3; D: .; J: TRBJ2-7; size: .; DNA: TGTGCCAGCACCAACTACAGAGAAGGTTACGAGCAGTACTTC; CDR3: CASTNYREGYEQYF
V: TRBV6-2/TRBV6-3; D: TRBD2; J: TRBJ2-1; size: few; DNA: TGTGCCAGCAGTCGGACTAGCGGGAGGGCCATTGAGCAGTTCTTC; CDR3: CASSRTSGRAIEQFF
V: TRBV12-3/TRBV12-4; D: .; J: TRBJ2-5; size: many; DNA: TGTGCCAGCAGTCCCGGTCCCAAGGAGACCCAGTACTTC; CDR3: CASSPGPKETQYF
V: TRBV18; D: TRBD1; J: TRBJ1-2; size: few; DNA: TGTGCCAGCTCACGCGGGGCAGGGGGAAACTATGGCTACACCTTC; CDR3: CASSRGAGGNYGYTF
V: TRBV12-3/TRBV12-4; D: TRBD2; J: TRBJ2-1; size: few; DNA: TGTGCCAGCAGTCATATAGCGGGAGGAGGAAATGAGCAGTTCTTC; CDR3: CASSHIAGGGNEQFF